The entry below describes one T cell receptor (beta chain). What it recognizes is unknown. The V gene's germline CDR1 is MNHNS and CDR2 SASEGT. Trimming at V came to 2 bases and at J to 4 bases, leaving 6 bases not matched to a gene. This CDR3 is 16 amino acids long. This entry belongs to a study of CD8+ T cells in alopecia areata. Findings of the study overall: Sequenced scalp T cells also include alphabeta T cells resident in normal skin. Clonality in lesional scalp, especially alopecia totalis/universalis, exceeded that of normal scalp.

Extracted RNA was reverse transcribed, and the resulting cDNA served as sequencing template. The protocol was immunoSEQ multiplex PCR, while the TCRdb copy is restricted to in-frame clones and leaves out a portion. The sample contains 150,000 to 200,000 clones, around 55% of which appear only once. Sorting of PBMCs yielded the CD4+ and CD8+ T cells. The chain employs TRBV6-1 and TRBJ2-3, with 10 bases identical to TRBD2. The TCR comes from a human donor in good health. The sequenced sample consisted of CD4+ T cells sorted from blood. The CDR3 region is CASSERLAGAADTQYF. The CDR3, as DNA: TGTGCCAGCAGTGAACGTCTAGCGGGAGCTGCAGATACGCAGTATTTT.